Presented here are 19 T cell receptor beta chains from one specimen sequenced in a study of cytomegalovirus exposure and HLA in healthy donors. The PCR had 60 Vbeta and 13 Jbeta primers. This table comes from immunoSEQ multiplex PCR, and its TCRdb copy is limited to in-frame clones, with some not included. The sample gives 200,000 to 250,000 clones, about 83% of which show up once; roughly 10% is in the top ten. Material for sequencing was PBMCs. The receptors shown here come from a woman aged 50 to 65 in good health and CMV-seropositive.

This chain links TRBV11-2 with TRBJ1-2; 7 nucleotides agree with TRBD1. Germline CDR1 is SGHAT and CDR2 is FQNNGV. The CDR3 loop spans 17 amino acids. The V gene end was trimmed by 3 bases and the J gene end by 7 bases; junction bases not matched to a gene: 17. The CDR3 sequence is CASSLGTEPPLGRGYTF. The CDR3 DNA sequence: TGTGCCAGCAGCTTGGGGACAGAGCCCCCCTTGGGTCGTGGCTACACCTTC.

CDR3: CAISVGGAYNEQFF. CDR3 DNA sequence: TGTGCCATCAGTGTCGGGGGGGCTTACAATGAGCAGTTCTTC. The V and J genes are TRBV10-3 and TRBJ2-1; 8 bases agree with TRBD2. Trimming at V came to 4 bases and at J to 4 bases, leaving 3 bases not matched to a gene. Germline CDR1 is ENHRY and CDR2 is SYGVKD. The CDR3 is made up of 14 amino acids.

This clone has a handful of counts. The chain couples TRBV7-9 to TRBJ1-2, with a weak D call TRBD1 (6 bases). Germline V gene lookup returns CDR1 SEHNR and CDR2 FQNEAQ (reference sequence). The CDR3 is 12 amino acids. V dropped 5 bases and J dropped 6 bases, with 10 bases sitting between them. The CDR3 spells CASSQGPHGYTF. Here the CDR3 DNA reads TGTGCCAGCAGCCAGGGGCCCCATGGCTACACCTTC.

The rearrangement joins TRBV5-6 to TRBJ1-6, with 11 bases fitting TRBD1. V trimming: 0 bases; J trimming: 9 bases; junction bases outside the gene matches: 5. In germline, CDR1 is SGHDT, CDR2 YYEEEE. This CDR3 spans 16 amino acids. The CDR3 loop is CASSLAPDRGRSPLHF. The CDR3 nucleotides read TGTGCCAGCAGCTTGGCCCCGGACAGGGGGCGTTCACCCCTCCACTTT.

This rearrangement joins TRBV27 to TRBJ2-7; the match to TRBD2 covers 8 bases. This CDR3 region has 13 residues. V dropped 3 bases and J dropped 5; count of bases not matched to a gene: 3. Germline V gene sequence: CDR1 MNHEY, CDR2 SMNVEV (reference sequence). The DNA for the CDR3 is TGTGCCAGCAGTTTTCGGGGGGGCCACGAGCAGTACTTC. It yields the protein CASSFRGGHEQYF.

This clone appeared a few times. The gene calls are TRBV6-6 and TRBJ1-1, with a weak D call TRBD1 (5 bases). The length of the CDR3 is 14 residues. The V gene lost 11 bases and the J gene lost 7 bases, with 23 bases spanning the gap. Germline CDR1 reads MNHNY; CDR2 reads SVGAGI (reference sequence). CDR3 sequence: CAGLTGGGDGEAFF. Written as DNA, the CDR3 is TGTGCCGGACTCACCGGCGGGGGAGATGGTGAAGCTTTCTTT.

V and J are TRBV9 and TRBJ2-3, with D possibly TRBD2 on 7 matching bases. The germline gives CDR1 SGDLS, CDR2 YYNGEE. The CDR3 consists of 16 residues. The ends were cut back, 3 bases at V and 2 bases at J, with 16 bases in the middle. The chain's CDR3 is CASSGEGRGPTDTQYF. The CDR3 coding sequence is TGTGCCAGCAGCGGCGAGGGGCGGGGGCCCACAGATACGCAGTATTTT. Full variable domain (outside the CDR3, taken from reference TRBV9 and TRBJ2-3): DSGVTQTPKHLITATGQRVTLRCSPRSGDLSVYWYQQSLDQGLQFLIQYYNGEERAKGNILERFSAQQFPDLHSELNLSSLELGDSALYFCASSGEGRGPTDTQYFGPGTRLTVL.

The chain links TRBV5-1 to TRBJ2-7; a weak D match, TRBD1 (5 bases). This CDR3 contains 14 residues. Trimming stripped 0 bases from V and 6 bases from J, with 13 bases between. CDR1 and CDR2 from the germline V gene are SGHRS and YFSETQ. In DNA, the CDR3 is TGCGCCAGCAGCTTGGGACAGCCGTTGGGCGAGCAGTACTTC. Residues: CASSLGQPLGEQYF.

The J gene is TRBJ2-3, the V gene TRBV7-3, with a possible D match to TRBD2 (5 bases). Trimming removed 2 bases from V and 2 bases from J, with 8 bases in between. The CDR3 totals 14 residues. Germline V gene lookup returns CDR1 SGHTA and CDR2 FQGTGA. The CDR3 DNA sequence: TGTGCCAGCAGCTTATCGGGGTCCACAGATACGCAGTATTTT. It translates to CASSLSGSTDTQYF.

The chain couples TRBV6-6 to TRBJ1-1; D not certain. V lost 1 base, J lost 5 bases, and 8 bases lay in between. The CDR3 is 13 residues long. CDR1 is MNHNY, CDR2 SVGAGI, per germline (reference sequence). In nucleotides, the CDR3 is TGTGCCAGCAGTTACTTCAGAGGAACTGAAGCTTTCTTT. Its translation is CASSYFRGTEAFF.

The chain has TRBV6-5 and TRBJ2-7; the match to TRBD1 covers 9 bases. The ends lost 6 bases at V and 2 bases at J; junction bases unmatched: 5. Germline loops: CDR1 MNHEY, CDR2 SVGAGI. The CDR3 covers 14 residues. The DNA for the CDR3 is TGTGCCAGCAGATTCGGGACAGGGACCTACGAGCAGTACTTC. Encoded protein: CASRFGTGTYEQYF.

The rearrangement uses TRBV6-5 and TRBJ2-5; perhaps TRBD2 as D (5 bases). The CDR3 runs 14 residues. V shed 5 bases and J shed 3 bases, with 13 bases lying between them. The germline gives CDR1 MNHEY, CDR2 SVGAGI. CDR3 nucleotide sequence: TGTGCCAGCAGTGACCTCCCGCGGGAAGAGACCCAGTACTTC. Amino acid sequence: CASSDLPREETQYF.

This chain joins TRBV29-1 and TRBJ2-7; 7 bases agree with TRBD1. The ends lost 1 base at V and 0 bases at J; junction bases unmatched: 6. This CDR3 has 15 amino acids. In germline, CDR1 is SQVTM, CDR2 ANQGSEA. The CDR3 protein is CSVEGTGTASYEQYF. The CDR3 nucleotides read TGCAGCGTTGAAGGAACCGGGACAGCCTCCTACGAGCAGTACTTC.

This sequence joins TRBV19 and TRBJ1-5; D is uncertain. The CDR3 totals 13 residues. In germline, CDR1 is LNHDA, CDR2 SQIVND (reference sequence). The ends were cut back, 6 bases at V and 5 bases at J, with 11 bases in the middle. The CDR3 reads CASRFRRDQPQHF. The CDR3 DNA follows: TGTGCCAGTAGATTCAGGCGTGATCAGCCCCAGCATTTT.

The V gene is TRBV4-1, the J gene TRBJ1-5; TRBD1 matches 7 bases. Trimming cost V 0 bases and J 0 bases; bases outside gene matches: 2. Germline CDR1 MGHRA, CDR2 YSYEKL. The CDR3 has 16 amino acids. For the CDR3, the DNA is TGCGCCAGCAGCCAAGATAGGGGGCTTAGCAATCAGCCCCAGCATTTT. Translated: CASSQDRGLSNQPQHF.

This clone was seen just once. V and J are TRBV30 and TRBJ2-1, with TRBD2 matching 10 bases. V lost 3 bases and J lost 4; bases outside the gene matches: 6. CDR3 length equals 15 residues. The germline V gene encodes CDR1 GTSNPN and CDR2 SVGIG (reference sequence). CDR3 protein: CAWRALAGAYNEQFF. The CDR3 DNA reads as TGTGCCTGGAGAGCCCTAGCGGGGGCATACAATGAGCAGTTCTTC.

The chain recombines TRBV19 with TRBJ2-7, with 10 bases that match TRBD1. The junction had 9 bases not matched to a gene; V was cut back by 6 bases and J by 7 bases. The CDR3 has 14 residues. Germline assignment: CDR1 LNHDA and CDR2 SQIVND (reference sequence). The CDR3 protein is CASRPGQGPREQYF. CDR3 in DNA: TGTGCCAGTAGGCCGGGACAGGGGCCTCGGGAGCAGTACTTC.

This clone was counted only a few times. This chain connects TRBV18 to TRBJ1-6; D is unresolved. The CDR3 is 14 amino acids. CDR1 and CDR2 (germline): KGHSH, LQKENI. V dropped 0 bases and J dropped 7 bases, with 7 bases sitting between them. CDR3 DNA: TGTGCCAGCTCACCACCCGGCGGGAATTCACCCCTCCACTTT. As protein: CASSPPGGNSPLHF.

This chain joins TRBV19 and TRBJ1-2; 11 bases align to TRBD1. Germline lookup yields CDR1 LNHDA and CDR2 SQIVND (reference sequence). Losses at the gene ends were 5 bases for V and 9 bases for J; bases not matched to a gene: 8. The CDR3 extends over 14 amino acids. Here the CDR3 reads CASSYLDRGQSYTF. The CDR3, as DNA: TGTGCCAGTAGTTATTTGGACAGGGGGCAGAGCTACACCTTC.